The 10 T cell receptor beta chains presented below share a single source sample, sequenced in a study of PD-1 blockade in classical Hodgkin lymphoma. Specified time point: newly diagnosed, previously untreated cHL patient sample. Here immunoSEQ multiplex PCR was the method, and the copy in TCRdb shows in-frame clones only, minus some. This sample carries about 17,000 clones, 87% of them seen once, and the ten largest clones take 3% to 5%. What was sequenced was peripheral blood mononuclear cells (PBMCs). Every receptor here comes from a human donor with classical Hodgkin lymphoma.

In its sample, this clone was seen once. CDR3: CASSAGGAGRGGDGYTF. In DNA form, the CDR3 reads TGTGCCAGCAGCGCAGGGGGTGCCGGGAGGGGAGGGGATGGCTACACCTTC. J is TRBJ1-2 and V is TRBV9; 7 positions match TRBD1. The CDR3 covers 17 residues. V lost 3 bases to trimming and J lost 6 bases; unmatched junction nucleotides: 17. Germline V gene lookup returns CDR1 SGDLS and CDR2 YYNGEE.

The chain joins TRBV4-3 to TRBJ1-2; D not resolved. This CDR3 is built from 16 residues. Trimming cost V 0 bases and J 4 bases, with 15 bases left between them. Germline CDR1 reads LGHNA; CDR2 reads YSLEER. As DNA, the CDR3 is TGCGCCAGCAGCCAAGATTCAAGGAGGGTTCCCTATGGCTACACCTTC. Amino acid sequence: CASSQDSRRVPYGYTF.

This sequence joins TRBV7-2 and TRBJ1-4; D may be TRBD1 (5 bases). Germline assignment: CDR1 SGHTA and CDR2 FQGNSA. V lost 2 bases to trimming and J lost 5 bases, with 15 bases between them. This CDR3 is built from 16 residues. CDR3 coding DNA: TGTGCCAGCAGCTTAAGTCCGGGACGGTCAAATGAAAAACTGTTTTTT. It translates to CASSLSPGRSNEKLFF.

The V gene is TRBV5-1, the J gene TRBJ2-5; D is unclear. Per germline, CDR1 SGHRS and CDR2 YFSETQ. The CDR3 length is 14 residues. V lost 1 base and J lost 4, with 11 bases in between. Here the CDR3 reads CASSLYASAETQYF. The DNA of the CDR3 is TGCGCCAGCAGCTTGTACGCAAGCGCAGAGACCCAGTACTTC.

This chain uses TRBV7-2 with TRBJ2-7; 9 bases align to TRBD1. Germline V gene data show CDR1 as SGHTA and CDR2 as FQGNSA. The CDR3 length is 15 residues. V was pared by 5 bases and J by 2 bases, with 7 bases of the junction left unmatched. The CDR3 region is CASSRGQGKTYEQYF. Here the CDR3 DNA reads TGTGCCAGCAGCCGGGGACAGGGAAAGACCTACGAGCAGTACTTC.

This clone was detected once. The rearrangement uses TRBV11-3 and TRBJ2-7; a weak D match, TRBD2 (5 bases). The CDR3 loop spans 14 amino acids. Trimming shortened V by 4 bases and J by 2 bases, and 12 bases separated the two germline ends. CDR1 and CDR2 (germline): SGHNT, YENEEA. The CDR3 bases are TGTGCCAGCAGCTCGGGAAAGGTCACCTACGAGCAGTACTTC. Translating it yields CASSSGKVTYEQYF. Full variable domain (missing parts from reference TRBV11-3 and TRBJ2-7): EAGVVQSPRYKIIEKKQPVAFWCNPISGHNTLYWYLQNLGQGPELLIRYENEEAVDDSQLPKDRFSAERLKGVDSTLKIQPAELGDSAVYLCASSSGKVTYEQYFGPGTRLTVT.

The chain is built from TRBV19 and TRBJ2-3, with 7 bases fitting TRBD1. This CDR3 spans 16 amino acids. V lost 4 bases and J lost 4; bases outside the gene matches: 11. The germline CDR1 and CDR2 sequences are LNHDA and SQIVND (reference sequence). The CDR3 coding sequence is TGTGCCAGTAGTAGATGGGACAGACTCTTCTCAGATACGCAGTATTTT. Its translation is CASSRWDRLFSDTQYF.

The chain couples TRBV5-4 to TRBJ2-7; weak D call: TRBD1 (5 bases). Germline V lookup: CDR1 SGHNT, CDR2 YYREEE (reference sequence). V shed 1 base and J shed 0 bases, with 11 bases lying between them. The CDR3 consists of 15 residues. For the CDR3, the DNA is TGTGCCAGCAGCTTGACAGGCCGTAGCTCCTACGAGCAGTACTTC. Its protein is CASSLTGRSSYEQYF.

The rearrangement uses TRBV5-5 and TRBJ2-7; TRBD1 matches 12 bases. This CDR3 is 18 amino acids long. The junction had 15 bases not matched to a gene; V was cut back by 4 bases and J by 4 bases. The germline V gene encodes CDR1 SGHKS and CDR2 YYEKEE (reference sequence). CDR3 residues: CASSPGDRGREMRYEQYF. The CDR3 DNA follows: TGTGCCAGCAGCCCGGGGGACAGGGGGCGCGAAATGCGGTACGAGCAGTACTTC.

This clone occurred a few times. The CDR3 DNA is TGTGCCTGGACACGAACCGGGACGGTATACAATGAGCAGTTCTTC. Protein product: CAWTRTGTVYNEQFF. This rearrangement joins TRBV30 to TRBJ2-1, with D perhaps matching TRBD1 or TRBD2 (5 bases each). The V end was cut by 4 bases, the J end by 4 bases, with 17 bases between. The CDR3 is 15 residues long. The germline gives CDR1 GTSNPN, CDR2 SVGIG (reference sequence).